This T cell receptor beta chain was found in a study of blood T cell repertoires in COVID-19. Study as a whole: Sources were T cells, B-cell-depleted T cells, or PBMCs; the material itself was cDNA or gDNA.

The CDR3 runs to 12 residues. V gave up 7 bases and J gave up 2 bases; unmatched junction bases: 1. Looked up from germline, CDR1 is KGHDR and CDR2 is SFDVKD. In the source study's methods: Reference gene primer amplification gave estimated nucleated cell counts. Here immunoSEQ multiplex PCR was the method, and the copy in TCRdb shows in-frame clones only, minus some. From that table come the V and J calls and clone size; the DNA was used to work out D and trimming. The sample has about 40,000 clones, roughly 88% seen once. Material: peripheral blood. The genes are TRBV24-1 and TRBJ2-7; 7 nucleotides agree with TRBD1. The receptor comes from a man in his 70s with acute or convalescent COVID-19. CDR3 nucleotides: TGTGCCACCAGCCAGGGGGCCTACGAGCAGTACTTC. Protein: CATSQGAYEQYF.